Listed below are T cell receptor beta chains from one sample, sequenced in a study of blood T cell repertoires in COVID-19. The data were produced by immunoSEQ multiplex PCR, yet TCRdb's version contains in-frame clones alone and is incomplete. The sample shows more than 120,000 clones, approximately 89% of them seen only once. Specimen: peripheral blood. The origin of the receptors is a human donor in a cohort sampled during active COVID-19. The CDR3 runs from the conserved cysteine through the conserved F or W. The D gene is left open where the match is weak. The size field is filled for only some rows; it gives once, few, many or a size class.

DNA	CDR3	size	D	V	J
TGTGCCAGCAGCTTATACTCAGGGGGAAGAAACACCATATATTTT	CASSLYSGGRNTIYF	NA	TRBD1	TRBV7-8	TRBJ1-3
TGCAGTGCTAGTCCCAATACCTACGGAAACACCATATATTTT	CSASPNTYGNTIYF	NA	NA	TRBV20-1	TRBJ1-3
TGTGCCAGCAAGGCTAGCCCCGTAGAGTCAGATACGCAGTATTTT	CASKASPVESDTQYF	NA	NA	TRBV6-5	TRBJ2-3
TGTGCCAGCAGCGATCGACTTCAAGAGACCCAGTACTTC	CASSDRLQETQYF	NA	NA	TRBV25-1	TRBJ2-5
TGTGCCACCAGCAGAGCAGGAGGGGGCTGGAATCAGCCCCAGCATTTT	CATSRAGGGWNQPQHF	NA	TRBD1	TRBV15	TRBJ1-5
TGTGCCAGCTCACAATCCCGACAGACAGATACGCAGTATTTT	CASSQSRQTDTQYF	NA	NA	TRBV18	TRBJ2-3
TGTGCCAGCAGCCCCGGGTGGGCCGGGGAGCTGTTTTTT	CASSPGWAGELFF	NA	NA	TRBV11-3	TRBJ2-2
TGTGCCAGCAGCTTAGTCTCCAGGGCCTCTGTTGAAGCTTTCTTT	CASSLVSRASVEAFF	few	NA	TRBV7-2	TRBJ1-1
TGTGCCAGCAGTTACTCGCGAGGGGGAGAAAAACTGTTTTTT	CASSYSRGGEKLFF	NA	NA	TRBV6-5	TRBJ1-4
TGTGCCAGCAGCCAATTGATGGCAGGGAGGGATACGCAGTATTTT	CASSQLMAGRDTQYF	NA	NA	TRBV3-1/TRBV3-2	TRBJ2-3
TGTGCCAGCAGCTTAGCGGGGACAGGGGTCCATGGCTACACCTTC	CASSLAGTGVHGYTF	once	TRBD1	TRBV7-2	TRBJ1-2
TGTGCCAGCAGCCCAGGTGCGGGGCGCGGGGACACTGAAGCTTTCTTT	CASSPGAGRGDTEAFF	NA	NA	TRBV7-2	TRBJ1-1
TGTGCCAGTAGTAAGTCGGCAGGGGGTGAAAAACTGTTTTTT	CASSKSAGGEKLFF	NA	TRBD1	TRBV19	TRBJ1-4
TGTGCCAGCAGGGACGGGGGGGGCACTGAAGCTTTCTTT	CASRDGGGTEAFF	NA	NA	TRBV6-6	TRBJ1-1
TGTGCCAGCAGCCCGTCGGGACAGGGAAACAATGAGCAGTTCTTC	CASSPSGQGNNEQFF	NA	TRBD1	TRBV13	TRBJ2-1
TGTGCCAGCAGCTTCTCCAGGGGGCGGGGGGGAATCTATAATTCACCCCTCCACTTT	CASSFSRGRGGIYNSPLHF	NA	TRBD1	TRBV5-4	TRBJ1-6
TGTGCCACCAGCAGAGATGCGGGGACGGAGACCCAGTACTTC	CATSRDAGTETQYF	NA	NA	TRBV15	TRBJ2-5
TGTGCCAGCAGCCGTGGACAGATTCTCACTGAAGCTTTCTTT	CASSRGQILTEAFF	NA	NA	TRBV14	TRBJ1-1
TGTGCCAGCAGTTCTCCGAGCGGGGGAGTAGACAATGAGCAGTTCTTC	CASSSPSGGVDNEQFF	once	TRBD2	TRBV27	TRBJ2-1
TGTGCCAGCACCCCCATGGGAGTCGCTGGAAACACCATATATTTT	CASTPMGVAGNTIYF	NA	NA	TRBV6-5	TRBJ1-3
TGTGCCAGCAGCCCGACAGATACATATGGCTACACCTTC	CASSPTDTYGYTF	NA	NA	TRBV12-3/TRBV12-4	TRBJ1-2
TGTGCCAGCAGCGTAGACCAGGGAAACATTCAGTACTTC	CASSVDQGNIQYF	NA	NA	TRBV9	TRBJ2-4
TGTGCCAGCAGCTGGGCCATCGATCCTCCTTATGGCTACACCTTC	CASSWAIDPPYGYTF	NA	NA	TRBV9	TRBJ1-2
TGTGCCAGTAGTATAGGGGGACAGCCGTCCTACGAGCAGTACTTC	CASSIGGQPSYEQYF	NA	TRBD1	TRBV19	TRBJ2-7
TGTGCCAGCAGTTACTTCCCAAATCAGCCCCAGCATTTT	CASSYFPNQPQHF	NA	NA	TRBV6-2/TRBV6-3	TRBJ1-5
TGCAGTGCTAGTAGAGCCCCCGGGACACTCTCCTACGAGCAGTACTTC	CSASRAPGTLSYEQYF	NA	NA	TRBV20-1	TRBJ2-7
TGTGCCAGCGTAAGGCGGCAGGGGGGTTTCCAGCCCCAGCATTTT	CASVRRQGGFQPQHF	NA	TRBD1	TRBV6-5	TRBJ1-5
TGTGCCAGCAGCTTAAACAGGGGACTCCAGTTCTTC	CASSLNRGLQFF	NA	NA	TRBV5-8	TRBJ2-1
TGCGCCAGCAGCGTCCGCGCCGGGACAGAGTTTCAGCCCCAGCATTTT	CASSVRAGTEFQPQHF	NA	TRBD1	TRBV4-1	TRBJ1-5
TGTGCCAGCAGCAAGGACAGGGACACTGAAGCTTTCTTT	CASSKDRDTEAFF	NA	TRBD1	TRBV13	TRBJ1-1
TGTGCCAGCAGCCAACAGGGACTCGTCGGGGAGCTGTTTTTT	CASSQQGLVGELFF	NA	NA	TRBV3-1/TRBV3-2	TRBJ2-2
TGCGCCAGCAGCCAGTACCAAGAGACCCAGTACTTC	CASSQYQETQYF	NA	NA	TRBV5-1	TRBJ2-5
TGTGCCAGCAGCCAAGATTTCTTGCGGCAGGGGTTCTATGGCTACACCTTC	CASSQDFLRQGFYGYTF	NA	NA	TRBV3-1/TRBV3-2	TRBJ1-2
TGTGCCAGCAGTCTGTACAATGAGCAGTTCTTC	CASSLYNEQFF	NA	NA	TRBV27	TRBJ2-1
TGTGCCAGCAGCTTAGACAGGGATCAGCCCCAGCATTTT	CASSLDRDQPQHF	few	NA	TRBV7-2	TRBJ1-5
TGTGCCAGCAGTCCGCGACAGGGGTACTACGAGCAGTACTTC	CASSPRQGYYEQYF	NA	TRBD1	TRBV27	TRBJ2-7
TGTGCCAGCAGCGTAGTGGGGGCCGCCTACAATGAGCAGTTCTTC	CASSVVGAAYNEQFF	NA	NA	TRBV9	TRBJ2-1
TGTGCCAGTAGTGCCTTAGCGGGGGGGCCCGATGAGCAGTTCTTC	CASSALAGGPDEQFF	NA	TRBD2	TRBV19	TRBJ2-1
TGTGCCAGCAGTTACTACACAGATACGCAGTATTTT	CASSYYTDTQYF	once	NA	TRBV2	TRBJ2-3
TGTGCCAGCAGCTTAAGTCAGGGGCCTAGCCTAGCCAAAAACATTCAGTACTTC	CASSLSQGPSLAKNIQYF	NA	NA	TRBV7-9	TRBJ2-4
TGTGCCAGCAGCTCCCCGAGGGCCTATAATTCACCCCTCCACTTT	CASSSPRAYNSPLHF	NA	NA	TRBV6-2/TRBV6-3	TRBJ1-6
TGCAGCGTTGAACAGGGGGGCCTCTATGGCTACACCTTC	CSVEQGGLYGYTF	NA	TRBD1	TRBV29-1	TRBJ1-2
TGTGCCAGCAGTGGGGAAAGGGAACTAGCGGGGAAAGAGACCCAGTACTTC	CASSGERELAGKETQYF	NA	TRBD2	TRBV2	TRBJ2-5
TGTGCCAGCAGCAAAATGGTACAGGGGGCGACTGGCTACACCTTC	CASSKMVQGATGYTF	NA	TRBD1	TRBV9	TRBJ1-2
TGCGCCAGCAGCGAAGAACGGTTCTACGAGCAGTACTTC	CASSEERFYEQYF	once	NA	TRBV5-1	TRBJ2-7
TGTGCCAGCATCCAACCAGTGACAGAAAATAGCTCCTACGAGCAGTACTTC	CASIQPVTENSSYEQYF	NA	NA	TRBV6-4	TRBJ2-7